Detailed here is one TCR beta chain. This entry comes from a study of shared clonotypes between healthy human individuals. Using immunoSEQ multiplex PCR, the repertoire was profiled, and TCRdb retains in-frame clones only, with some absent. The repertoire holds 2 million to 2.5 million clones, less than 95% seen once, with around 0.4% in the top ten. The germline V gene encodes CDR1 MNHNY and CDR2 SVGAGI (reference sequence). The CDR3 is made up of 15 amino acids. The V and J ends lost 0 bases and 8 bases respectively, with 13 bases between them. The sequencing sample was made of naive CD4+ T cells from PBMCs. As for subset: CD45RA+ positively selected. The receptor was derived from a man younger than 35 in good health. Some clones in this sample may be carry-over from other donors' samples. This chain joins TRBV6-6 and TRBJ1-4; D is undetermined. CDR3 DNA sequence: TGTGCCAGCAGTTACTCGAAGATAGCGGGGGAAAAACTGTTTTTT. Translating it yields CASSYSKIAGEKLFF.